These T cell receptor beta chains were read from a single sample in a study of technical replicates of blood from several donors. Produced via immunoSEQ multiplex PCR; TCRdb's table is partial and in-frame only. The sample records roughly 80,000 clones, roughly 93% being singletons. The specimen sequenced was T cells isolated from PBMCs. All receptors come from a human donor in good health. Both conserved end residues are part of each CDR3. A D gene is named only where the DNA matches it firmly. Size is omitted from some rows. Given values are once, few, many or a class for expanded clones.

length: 16; J: TRBJ2-3; D: TRBD1; size: NA; V: TRBV5-6; DNA: TGTGCCAGCAGCCAAGCGGACAGGGGCCGTACAGATACGCAGTATTTT; CDR3: CASSQADRGRTDTQYF
length: 13; J: TRBJ1-1; D: NA; size: NA; V: TRBV5-6; DNA: TGTGCCAGCAGCTTAGCGGCCGGGATGGAAGCTTTCTTT; CDR3: CASSLAAGMEAFF
length: 14; J: TRBJ2-7; D: NA; size: NA; V: TRBV5-1; DNA: TGCGCCAGCAGCTTGGCTCCAGGGGGGAACGAGCAGTACTTC; CDR3: CASSLAPGGNEQYF
length: 13; J: TRBJ2-1; D: NA; size: NA; V: TRBV6-6; DNA: TGTGCCAGCAGTTCTACAGATTACAATGAGCAGTTCTTC; CDR3: CASSSTDYNEQFF
length: 16; J: TRBJ2-5; D: TRBD2; size: NA; V: TRBV4-1; DNA: TGCGCCAGCAGCCCGGGACTAGCGGGGGCCGGGGGGGCCCAGTACTTC; CDR3: CASSPGLAGAGGAQYF
length: 12; J: TRBJ2-4; D: NA; size: NA; V: TRBV6-6; DNA: TGTGCCAGCAGTTCAGGGGCGGACATTCAGTACTTC; CDR3: CASSSGADIQYF
length: 16; J: TRBJ2-2; D: TRBD2; size: NA; V: TRBV2; DNA: TGTGCCAGCAGTGTGTCTAGCGGGAGGGCCGTGCGGGAGCTGTTTTTT; CDR3: CASSVSSGRAVRELFF
length: 15; J: TRBJ1-2; D: TRBD1; size: NA; V: TRBV10-3; DNA: TGTGCCATCAGTGAGTTGAGGGGGCGCGGCTATGGCTACACCTTC; CDR3: CAISELRGRGYGYTF
length: 15; J: TRBJ2-7; D: NA; size: NA; V: TRBV27; DNA: TGTGCCAGCATCCCGGGCCCGGGAAATCCCTACGAGCAGTACTTC; CDR3: CASIPGPGNPYEQYF
length: 13; J: TRBJ1-3; D: NA; size: NA; V: TRBV5-1; DNA: TGCGCCAGCAGCTTGGCAGGGGGAAACACCATATATTTT; CDR3: CASSLAGGNTIYF
length: 16; J: TRBJ2-1; D: NA; size: NA; V: TRBV11-2; DNA: TGTGCCAGCAGCTTAGGCGCAGGGGTGGGCTACAATGAGCAGTTCTTC; CDR3: CASSLGAGVGYNEQFF
length: 16; J: TRBJ2-3; D: TRBD2; size: NA; V: TRBV6-1; DNA: TGTGCCAGCAGTGAGATGGGGCGGGGGGGCACAGATACGCAGTATTTT; CDR3: CASSEMGRGGTDTQYF
length: 14; J: TRBJ2-1; D: NA; size: NA; V: TRBV27; DNA: TGTGCCATTCGACGGACTTACACTAACAATGAGCAGTTCTTC; CDR3: CAIRRTYTNNEQFF
length: 17; J: TRBJ2-2; D: NA; size: NA; V: TRBV12-5; DNA: TGTGCTAGTGGTTTGGTACTCACAGGCTCAAACACCGGGGAGCTGTTTTTT; CDR3: CASGLVLTGSNTGELFF
length: 20; J: TRBJ1-5; D: TRBD1; size: NA; V: TRBV4-1; DNA: TGCGCCAGCAGCCAAGATCTCGGGACAGGGGCAAGGTGGGGCAATCAGCCCCAGCATTTT; CDR3: CASSQDLGTGARWGNQPQHF
length: 15; J: TRBJ1-2; D: NA; size: NA; V: TRBV5-1; DNA: TGCGCCAGCAGCTTGGTAGACAGTAACGCCTATGGCTACACCTTC; CDR3: CASSLVDSNAYGYTF
length: 12; J: TRBJ2-7; D: NA; size: NA; V: TRBV29-1; DNA: TGCAGCGTTGAAAACAGGAACTACGAGCAGTACTTC; CDR3: CSVENRNYEQYF
length: 18; J: TRBJ1-6; D: TRBD1; size: NA; V: TRBV19; DNA: TGTGCCAGTAGTATAGCCCAGGACAGGGAACCCTATAATTCACCCCTCCACTTT; CDR3: CASSIAQDREPYNSPLHF
length: 14; J: TRBJ2-7; D: NA; size: NA; V: TRBV19; DNA: TGTGCCAGTAGTATGGCATCGGGGACCTACGAGCAGTACTTC; CDR3: CASSMASGTYEQYF
length: 18; J: TRBJ2-2; D: NA; size: NA; V: TRBV11-3; DNA: TGTGCCAGCAGCATCTCCATAGAACAGGGATCGAGTCCCGGGGAGCTGTTTTTT; CDR3: CASSISIEQGSSPGELFF
length: 14; J: TRBJ1-5; D: NA; size: NA; V: TRBV27; DNA: TGTGCCATCTCGGAGAAGGGGGACAATCAGCCCCAGCATTTT; CDR3: CAISEKGDNQPQHF
length: 14; J: TRBJ1-2; D: TRBD1; size: NA; V: TRBV28; DNA: TGTGCCAGCAGTGTAACAGGGGGGACGTTTGGCTACACCTTC; CDR3: CASSVTGGTFGYTF
length: 16; J: TRBJ2-3; D: TRBD2; size: NA; V: TRBV6-4; DNA: TGTGCCAGCAGTGACTCTGCTAGCGGGGGGGCAGATACGCAGTATTTT; CDR3: CASSDSASGGADTQYF
length: 14; J: TRBJ2-1; D: NA; size: NA; V: TRBV19; DNA: TGTGCCAGTAGTCCATTAGCGGTGGGCGATGAGCAGTTCTTC; CDR3: CASSPLAVGDEQFF
length: 13; J: TRBJ2-1; D: NA; size: once; V: TRBV2; DNA: TGTGCCAGCAGCCCGCCGGGAGACAATGAGCAGTTCTTC; CDR3: CASSPPGDNEQFF
length: 14; J: TRBJ2-7; D: TRBD1; size: NA; V: TRBV19; DNA: TGTGCCAGTAGTATTGGGACAGGACCCTACGAGCAGTACTTC; CDR3: CASSIGTGPYEQYF
length: 14; J: TRBJ2-7; D: NA; size: NA; V: TRBV5-5; DNA: TGTGCCAGCAGCTTGGGGGACAACTCCTACGAGCAGTACTTC; CDR3: CASSLGDNSYEQYF
length: 23; J: TRBJ2-1; D: TRBD1; size: NA; V: TRBV30; DNA: TGTGCCTGGAGTCCAATACAAGGACAGGGATTTCGGGGATTTCTAAGCTCCTACAATGAGCAGTTCTTC; CDR3: CAWSPIQGQGFRGFLSSYNEQFF
length: 15; J: TRBJ2-5; D: TRBD1; size: once; V: TRBV29-1; DNA: TGCAGCGTCCCCAAGGCGACAGGGCGGAGGGAGACCCAGTACTTC; CDR3: CSVPKATGRRETQYF
length: 16; J: TRBJ2-3; D: TRBD2; size: NA; V: TRBV7-8; DNA: TGTGCCAGCAGCTTAGGCAATAGCGGGGTGACAGATACGCAGTATTTT; CDR3: CASSLGNSGVTDTQYF
length: 15; J: TRBJ2-4; D: TRBD1; size: NA; V: TRBV7-9; DNA: TGTGCCAGCAGCCCTAGACAGGGTCCGGTAAACATTCAGTACTTC; CDR3: CASSPRQGPVNIQYF
length: 15; J: TRBJ1-6; D: TRBD1; size: NA; V: TRBV6-5; DNA: TGTGCCAGCAGACAAGAGGGACAGCCTAATTCACCCCTCCACTTT; CDR3: CASRQEGQPNSPLHF
length: 14; J: TRBJ2-7; D: TRBD2; size: NA; V: TRBV5-1; DNA: TGCGCCAGCAGCTTTAAGGGACTATCGGGCGAGCAGTACTTC; CDR3: CASSFKGLSGEQYF
length: 15; J: TRBJ2-5; D: NA; size: NA; V: TRBV5-1; DNA: TGCGCCAGCAACCAACTTCCGGGGTACCAAGAGACCCAGTACTTC; CDR3: CASNQLPGYQETQYF
length: 16; J: TRBJ1-2; D: NA; size: once; V: TRBV9; DNA: TGTGCCAGCAGCGTAGGGGAGACGGGGGGATGGGATGGCTACACCTTC; CDR3: CASSVGETGGWDGYTF
length: 13; J: TRBJ1-2; D: NA; size: NA; V: TRBV10-3; DNA: TGTGCCATCAGGGGGCAGGGCGACTATGGCTACACCTTC; CDR3: CAIRGQGDYGYTF
length: 13; J: TRBJ1-2; D: TRBD1; size: NA; V: TRBV7-9; DNA: TGTGCCAGCAGCTTCGGGACAGGCTATGGCTACACCTTC; CDR3: CASSFGTGYGYTF
length: 14; J: TRBJ2-7; D: TRBD2; size: NA; V: TRBV28; DNA: TGTGCCAGCAGTTTGGTAGCGGGGTCCTACGAGCAGTACTTC; CDR3: CASSLVAGSYEQYF
length: 11; J: TRBJ2-7; D: NA; size: NA; V: TRBV4-2; DNA: TGTGCCAGCAGCCAACACTCCGAGCAGTACTTC; CDR3: CASSQHSEQYF
length: 13; J: TRBJ1-1; D: TRBD1; size: few; V: TRBV19; DNA: TGTGCCGCAAAAGGACAGGGCAACACTGAAGCTTTCTTT; CDR3: CAAKGQGNTEAFF
length: 14; J: TRBJ2-7; D: NA; size: NA; V: TRBV2; DNA: TGTGCCAGCAGTGAACGCGGTAGTTCCTACGAGCAGTACTTC; CDR3: CASSERGSSYEQYF
length: 16; J: TRBJ1-2; D: NA; size: few; V: TRBV9; DNA: TGTGCCAGCAGCGGAAACCCCGACAGTCTTAACTATGGCTACACCTTC; CDR3: CASSGNPDSLNYGYTF
length: 15; J: TRBJ2-4; D: TRBD1; size: NA; V: TRBV15; DNA: TGTGCCACCAGCAGAGCGTGGGACAGGGAAAACATTCAGTACTTC; CDR3: CATSRAWDRENIQYF
length: 18; J: TRBJ2-7; D: NA; size: NA; V: TRBV21-1; DNA: TGTGCCAGCAGCAAAGTAGGGGTAGCGGGTTTAAGGGGACACGAGCAGTACTTC; CDR3: CASSKVGVAGLRGHEQYF
length: 15; J: TRBJ1-5; D: TRBD1; size: few; V: TRBV28; DNA: TGTGCCAGCATGAAGGACAGGGGAGGAGGTCAGCCCCAGCATTTT; CDR3: CASMKDRGGGQPQHF
length: 15; J: TRBJ2-5; D: TRBD1; size: NA; V: TRBV6-5; DNA: TGTGCCAGCAGTTCGACAGGGGGTACTCAAGAGACCCAGTACTTC; CDR3: CASSSTGGTQETQYF
length: 14; J: TRBJ1-4; D: TRBD1; size: NA; V: TRBV6-1; DNA: TGTGCCAGCAGCAGGGACAGGTGGGATGAAAAACTGTTTTTT; CDR3: CASSRDRWDEKLFF
length: 15; J: TRBJ1-2; D: NA; size: NA; V: TRBV2; DNA: TGTGCCAGCAGCCAGGATGGGGCAATCTACTATGGCTACACCTTC; CDR3: CASSQDGAIYYGYTF
length: 11; J: TRBJ2-7; D: NA; size: NA; V: TRBV11-3; DNA: TGTGCCAGCAGCGGACACTACGAGCAGTACTTC; CDR3: CASSGHYEQYF
length: 13; J: TRBJ1-2; D: TRBD1; size: NA; V: TRBV27; DNA: TGTGCCAGCAGTAAGACAGGGTTCTATGGCTACACCTTC; CDR3: CASSKTGFYGYTF
length: 14; J: TRBJ1-4; D: NA; size: NA; V: TRBV2; DNA: TGTGCCAGCAACAGTAGGGACATGGGCGAAAAACTGTTTTTT; CDR3: CASNSRDMGEKLFF
length: 14; J: TRBJ2-5; D: TRBD1; size: NA; V: TRBV7-8; DNA: TGTGCCAGCAGCTACAGGGGAGAGGGAGAGACCCAGTACTTC; CDR3: CASSYRGEGETQYF
length: 19; J: TRBJ2-1; D: TRBD2; size: NA; V: TRBV7-9; DNA: TGTGCCAGCAGCACCACCCAGGGACTAGCGGGAGGGAGGAGGAATGAGCAGTTCTTC; CDR3: CASSTTQGLAGGRRNEQFF
length: 17; J: TRBJ2-3; D: NA; size: NA; V: TRBV4-1; DNA: TGCGCCAGCAGCCAAGGGGCCGGCGGGACTAGCACAGATACGCAGTATTTT; CDR3: CASSQGAGGTSTDTQYF
length: 14; J: TRBJ1-2; D: NA; size: NA; V: TRBV6-1; DNA: TGTGCCAGCAGTGAAGAGGCGGTCTTAGTCAGCTACACCTTC; CDR3: CASSEEAVLVSYTF
length: 15; J: TRBJ1-4; D: NA; size: NA; V: TRBV28; DNA: TGTGCCAGCACCCCCGGCAGTGCGGGGGTTGGAAAACTGTTTTTT; CDR3: CASTPGSAGVGKLFF
length: 13; J: TRBJ2-1; D: TRBD1; size: NA; V: TRBV29-1; DNA: TGCAGCCTGTGGACAGGGCGGAATAATGAGCAGTTCTTC; CDR3: CSLWTGRNNEQFF
length: 17; J: TRBJ2-7; D: NA; size: NA; V: TRBV10-2; DNA: TGCGCCAGCAGTGAGTCGAAGGGGAGCGGGTATCGGTACGAGCAGTACTTC; CDR3: CASSESKGSGYRYEQYF
length: 14; J: TRBJ2-7; D: TRBD2; size: NA; V: TRBV2; DNA: TGTGCCAGTCGGGGGACTAGCGAATACTACGAGCAGTACTTC; CDR3: CASRGTSEYYEQYF